What follows are 11 T cell receptor beta chains derived from one specimen sequenced in a study of T-cell memory formation after mild COVID-19. A single record per CDR3 protein comes from TCRdb applying MiXCR to the 5' RACE reads. This sample yields some 300,000 distinct CDR3 sequences, of which 20% to 25% are seen a single time; around 20% belongs to the top ten. Source material: PBMCs or a T cell subset sorted from them (not recorded which). The receptors derive from a man aged 18 to 35 who had mild COVID-19 (a few samples of this study predate the infection). Cell type and time point are not known.

The V call is TRBV10-3, the J call TRBJ1-4; no firm D call. V shed 2 bases and J shed 11 bases, with 12 bases lying between them. The germline CDR1 and CDR2 sequences are ENHRY and SYGVKD. The CDR3 is 13 residues long. The CDR3 sequence is CAISEGWGGKLFF. The CDR3 DNA reads TGTGCCATCAGTGAGGGCTGGGGAGGTAAACTGTTTTTT.

This clonotype has just a few counts. The CDR3 DNA reads as TGCGCCAGCAGCCAAGATCCGGAACAGACCTACGAGCAGTACTTC. Encoded protein: CASSQDPEQTYEQYF. The rearrangement links TRBV4-1 to TRBJ2-7; D gene ambiguous. The V end was cut by 0 bases, the J end by 2 bases, with 11 bases between. Germline lookup yields CDR1 MGHRA and CDR2 YSYEKL. This CDR3 comprises 15 residues.

This clonotype was counted at least ten times. The chain carries TRBV6-5 and TRBJ1-1; possibly TRBD1 for D (5 bases). This CDR3 contains 16 residues. The germline CDR1 and CDR2 sequences are MNHEY and SVGAGI. Trimming removed 10 bases from V and 2 bases from J, with 23 bases in between. For the CDR3, the DNA is TGTGCCACCAAGGGGTGGACCAGGGATGAAAACACTGAAGCTTTCTTT. Amino acid sequence: CATKGWTRDENTEAFF.

This chain joins TRBV4-3 and TRBJ1-3; 7 nucleotides line up with TRBD1. Trimming took 3 bases from V and 0 from J; bases not matched to a gene: 14. This CDR3 spans 19 amino acids. CDR1 is LGHNA and CDR2 is YSLEER in the germline V gene. CDR3 sequence (DNA): TGCGCCAGCAGCCATGTGGGGGGAAGGGGGCCTAGCTCTGGAAACACCATATATTTT. This gives the protein CASSHVGGRGPSSGNTIYF.

A few counts support this clonotype. The J gene is TRBJ1-1, the V gene TRBV7-9; D remains ambiguous. The V gene lost 5 bases and the J gene lost 6 bases, with 16 bases spanning the gap. Germline CDR1 is SEHNR and CDR2 is FQNEAQ (reference sequence). The CDR3 consists of 14 residues. CDR3 sequence: CASSASVGIAEAFF. The CDR3 nucleotides are TGTGCCAGCAGCGCCTCTGTGGGGATCGCTGAAGCTTTCTTT.

This clonotype was counted only a few times. This sequence joins TRBV29-1 and TRBJ2-1; TRBD1 matches 9 bases. Per the germline V gene, CDR1 is SQVTM and CDR2 is ANQGSEA. This CDR3 is 13 amino acids long. V lost 7 bases to trimming and J lost 3 bases; unmatched junction nucleotides: 4. The CDR3 here is CSAGTGIYNEQFF. The DNA for the CDR3 is TGCAGCGCCGGGACAGGGATCTACAATGAGCAGTTCTTC.

This chain uses TRBV7-9 with TRBJ1-2, with D possibly matching TRBD1 (5 bases). CDR3 size: 13 residues. V was clipped by 8 bases and J by 8 bases, with 18 bases between them. Germline CDR1 SEHNR, CDR2 FQNEAQ (reference sequence). CDR3 amino acids: CASSWGGPRGYTF. The DNA of the CDR3 is TGTGCCAGCTCCTGGGGGGGACCCAGGGGCTACACCTTC.

This clonotype appeared a few times. In DNA, the CDR3 is TGTGCCATCAGTAAGGAGGAGGGGGCTGGTTCGCCCCAGCATTTT. Protein product: CAISKEEGAGSPQHF. The J gene is TRBJ1-5, the V gene TRBV10-3; 7 nucleotides agree with TRBD1. V shed 5 bases and J 9 bases; nucleotides not matched to a gene: 13. The CDR3 has 15 amino acids. Per germline, CDR1 ENHRY and CDR2 SYGVKD.

The CDR3 bases are TGTGCCAGCAGCCACAATACAGGTCAAGAGACCCAGTACTTC. Amino acid sequence: CASSHNTGQETQYF. The chain is built from TRBV3-1 and TRBJ2-5; weak D call: TRBD1 (5 bases). The germline gives CDR1 LGHDT, CDR2 YNNKEL (reference sequence). This CDR3 has 14 residues. V was clipped by 3 bases and J by 2 bases, with 10 bases between them.

This clonotype has just a few counts. The chain recombines TRBV5-1 with TRBJ1-1; D uncertain. The CDR3 loop spans 14 amino acids. V was shortened by 4 bases and J by 3 bases, with 13 bases between the two germline ends. CDR1 is SGHRS and CDR2 is YFSETQ in the germline V gene. The CDR3 sequence: CASSPGHVDTEAFF. The CDR3 DNA reads TGCGCCAGCAGCCCGGGCCACGTGGACACTGAAGCTTTCTTT.

This clonotype was observed a few times. This sequence joins TRBV7-9 and TRBJ2-5; D is perhaps TRBD2 (6 bases). The CDR3 runs 15 residues. Trimming took off 5 bases at V and 2 bases at J, with 15 bases between the two ends. The germline CDR1 and CDR2 sequences are SEHNR and FQNEAQ (reference sequence). CDR3 amino acids: CASSPRDSNQETQYF. The CDR3 DNA reads as TGTGCCAGCAGCCCAAGGGACTCTAATCAAGAGACCCAGTACTTC.